The TCR beta chain described here comes from a study of cytomegalovirus exposure and HLA in healthy donors. Looked up from germline, CDR1 is SGHRS and CDR2 is YFSETQ. The CDR3 loop spans 15 amino acids. Trimming stripped 2 bases from V and 0 bases from J, with 11 bases between. In the PCR, 60 Vbeta and 13 Jbeta primers were used. In the original processing: The authors later counted roughly 76 million unique TCR beta chains, 8.5 million to 13 million of them shared. Using immunoSEQ multiplex PCR, the repertoire was profiled, and TCRdb retains in-frame clones only, with some absent. V, J and clone size reflect that table, while D and trimming were determined from the DNA. The data hold 120,000 to 150,000 clones, with around 78% observed a single time. At collection, donors were nominally healthy, but unrecorded immune exposures were probable. Points on this clone: In the same sample, other DNA sequences code for this CDR3.

This clonotype was obtained from a man aged 35-49 years in good health and CMV-seropositive. This rearrangement joins TRBV5-1 to TRBJ1-1; D is perhaps TRBD1 (5 bases). The sample comprised PBMCs. CDR3 amino acids: CASSLNTGMNTEAFF. The CDR3 nucleotides read TGCGCCAGCAGCTTAAACACAGGTATGAACACTGAAGCTTTCTTT.